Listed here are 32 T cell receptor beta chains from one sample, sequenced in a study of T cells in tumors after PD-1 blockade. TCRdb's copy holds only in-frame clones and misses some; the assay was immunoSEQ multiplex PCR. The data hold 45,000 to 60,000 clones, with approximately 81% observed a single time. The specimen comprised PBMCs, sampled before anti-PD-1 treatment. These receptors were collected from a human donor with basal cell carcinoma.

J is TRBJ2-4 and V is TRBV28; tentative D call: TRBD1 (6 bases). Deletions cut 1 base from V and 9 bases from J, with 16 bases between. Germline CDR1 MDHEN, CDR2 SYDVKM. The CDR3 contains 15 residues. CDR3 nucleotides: TGTGCCAGCAGTTTATCTTGGGGGCGGCGAGTCATTCAGTACTTC. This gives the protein CASSLSWGRRVIQYF.

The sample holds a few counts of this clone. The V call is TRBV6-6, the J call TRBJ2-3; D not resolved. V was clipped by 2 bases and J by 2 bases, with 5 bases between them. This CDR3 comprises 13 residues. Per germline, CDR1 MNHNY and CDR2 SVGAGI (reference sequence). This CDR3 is CASSYLTTDTQYF. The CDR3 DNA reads TGTGCCAGCAGTTACCTAACCACAGATACGCAGTATTTT.

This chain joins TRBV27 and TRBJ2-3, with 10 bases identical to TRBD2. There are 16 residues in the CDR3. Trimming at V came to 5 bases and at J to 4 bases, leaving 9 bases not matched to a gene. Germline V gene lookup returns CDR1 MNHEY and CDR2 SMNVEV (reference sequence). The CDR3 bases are TGTGCCAGCAGTCAGGCAGCGGGGGGGGGCCCAGATACGCAGTATTTT. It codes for CASSQAAGGGPDTQYF.

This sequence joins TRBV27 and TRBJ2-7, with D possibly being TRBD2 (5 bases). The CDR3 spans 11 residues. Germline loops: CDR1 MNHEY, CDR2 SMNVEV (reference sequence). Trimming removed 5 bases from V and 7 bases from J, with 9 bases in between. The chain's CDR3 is CASSPREEQYF. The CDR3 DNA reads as TGTGCCAGCAGTCCGAGGGAAGAGCAGTACTTC.

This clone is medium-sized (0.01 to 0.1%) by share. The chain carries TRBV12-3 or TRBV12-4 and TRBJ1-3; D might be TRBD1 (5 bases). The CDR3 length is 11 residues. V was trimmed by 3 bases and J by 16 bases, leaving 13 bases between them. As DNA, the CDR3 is TGTGCCAGCAGTTTGGGGCCAGTCACTTATTTT. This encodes CASSLGPVTYF.

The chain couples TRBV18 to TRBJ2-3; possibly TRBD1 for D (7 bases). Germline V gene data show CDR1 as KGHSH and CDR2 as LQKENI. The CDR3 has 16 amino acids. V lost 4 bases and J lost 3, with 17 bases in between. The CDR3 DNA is TGTGCCAGCTCACTCCAGGGGGGCCTCGGTACAGATACGCAGTATTTT. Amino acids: CASSLQGGLGTDTQYF.

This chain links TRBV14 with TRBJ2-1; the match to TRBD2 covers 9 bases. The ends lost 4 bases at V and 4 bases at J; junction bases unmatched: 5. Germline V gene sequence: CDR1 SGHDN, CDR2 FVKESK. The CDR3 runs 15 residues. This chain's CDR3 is CASSPGLAWYNEQFF. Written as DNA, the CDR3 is TGTGCCAGCAGCCCGGGACTAGCTTGGTACAATGAGCAGTTCTTC.

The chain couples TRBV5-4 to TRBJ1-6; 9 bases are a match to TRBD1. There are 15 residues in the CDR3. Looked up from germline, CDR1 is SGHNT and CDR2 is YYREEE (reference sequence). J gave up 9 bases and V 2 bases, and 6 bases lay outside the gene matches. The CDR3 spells CASSLQGAGGSPLHF. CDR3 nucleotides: TGTGCCAGCAGCTTACAGGGGGCCGGGGGTTCACCCCTCCACTTT.

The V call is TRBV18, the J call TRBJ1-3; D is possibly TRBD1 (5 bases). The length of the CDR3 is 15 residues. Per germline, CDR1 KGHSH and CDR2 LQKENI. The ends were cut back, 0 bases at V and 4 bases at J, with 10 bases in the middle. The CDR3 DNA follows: TGTGCCAGCTCACCACCCCCGGGACTAGGAAACACCATATATTTT. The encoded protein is CASSPPPGLGNTIYF.

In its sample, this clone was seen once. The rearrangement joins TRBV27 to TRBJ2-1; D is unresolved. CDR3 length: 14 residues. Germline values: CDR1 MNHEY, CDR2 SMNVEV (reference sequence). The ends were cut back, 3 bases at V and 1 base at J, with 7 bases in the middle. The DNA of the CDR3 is TGTGCCAGCAGTTTGGTGGGTTCCTACAATGAGCAGTTCTTC. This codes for CASSLVGSYNEQFF.

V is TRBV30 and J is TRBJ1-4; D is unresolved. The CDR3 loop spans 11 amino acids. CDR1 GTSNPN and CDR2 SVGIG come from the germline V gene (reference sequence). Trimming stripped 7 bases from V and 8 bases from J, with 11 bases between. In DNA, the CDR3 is TGTGCCTTTAAGGGAGGGGAAAAACTGTTTTTT. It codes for CAFKGGEKLFF.

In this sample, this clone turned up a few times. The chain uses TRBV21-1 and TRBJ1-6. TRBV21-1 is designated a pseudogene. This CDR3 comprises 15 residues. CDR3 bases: TGTGCCAGCAGCAAAGGGGAGGGCTTGAGTTCACCCCTCCACTTT. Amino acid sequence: CASSKGEGLSSPLHF.

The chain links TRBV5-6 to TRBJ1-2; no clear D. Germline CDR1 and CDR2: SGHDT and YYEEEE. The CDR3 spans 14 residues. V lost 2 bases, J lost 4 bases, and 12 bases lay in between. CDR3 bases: TGTGCCAGCAGCTTCGTAGGCGATGGCTATGGCTACACCTTC. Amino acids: CASSFVGDGYGYTF.

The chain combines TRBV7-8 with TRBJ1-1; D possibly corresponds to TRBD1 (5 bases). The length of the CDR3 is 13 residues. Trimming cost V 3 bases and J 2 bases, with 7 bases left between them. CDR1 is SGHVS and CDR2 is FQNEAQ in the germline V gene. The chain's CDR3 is CASSFTGNTEAFF. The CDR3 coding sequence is TGTGCCAGCAGCTTCACAGGTAACACTGAAGCTTTCTTT.

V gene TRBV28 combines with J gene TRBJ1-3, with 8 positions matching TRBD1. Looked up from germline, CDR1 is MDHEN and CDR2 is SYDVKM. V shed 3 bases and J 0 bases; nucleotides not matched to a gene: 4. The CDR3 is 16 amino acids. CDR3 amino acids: CASSFSDRASGNTIYF. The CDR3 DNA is TGTGCCAGCAGTTTCTCGGACAGGGCCTCTGGAAACACCATATATTTT. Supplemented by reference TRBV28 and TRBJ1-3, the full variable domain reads DVKVTQSSRYLVKRTGEKVFLECVQDMDHENMFWYRQDPGLGLRLIYFSYDVKMKEKGDIPEGYSVSREKKERFSLILESASTNQTSMYLCASSFSDRASGNTIYFGEGSWLTVV.

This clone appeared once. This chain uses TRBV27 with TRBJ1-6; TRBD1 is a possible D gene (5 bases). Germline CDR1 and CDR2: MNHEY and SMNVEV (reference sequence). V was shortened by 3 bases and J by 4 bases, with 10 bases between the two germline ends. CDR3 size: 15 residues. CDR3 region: CASSLAGTYNSPLHF. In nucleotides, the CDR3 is TGTGCCAGCAGTTTGGCTGGGACGTATAATTCACCCCTCCACTTT.

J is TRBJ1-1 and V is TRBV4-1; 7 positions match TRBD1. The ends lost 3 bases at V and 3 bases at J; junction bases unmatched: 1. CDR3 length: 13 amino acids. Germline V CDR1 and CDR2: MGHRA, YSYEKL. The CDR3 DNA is TGCGCCAGCAGCCATCAGGGGGACACTGAAGCTTTCTTT. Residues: CASSHQGDTEAFF.

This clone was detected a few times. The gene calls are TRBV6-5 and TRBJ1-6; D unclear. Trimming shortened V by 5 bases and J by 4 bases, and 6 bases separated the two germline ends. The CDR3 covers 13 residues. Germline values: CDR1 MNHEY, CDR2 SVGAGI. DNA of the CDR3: TGTGCCAGCAGTCCGGGGTATAATTCACCCCTCCACTTT. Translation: CASSPGYNSPLHF.

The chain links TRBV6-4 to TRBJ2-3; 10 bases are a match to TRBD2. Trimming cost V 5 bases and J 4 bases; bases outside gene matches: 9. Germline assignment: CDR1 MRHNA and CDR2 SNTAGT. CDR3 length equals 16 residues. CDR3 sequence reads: CASSTSSGGQPDTQYF. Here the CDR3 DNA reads TGTGCCAGCAGTACATCTAGCGGGGGCCAACCAGATACGCAGTATTTT.

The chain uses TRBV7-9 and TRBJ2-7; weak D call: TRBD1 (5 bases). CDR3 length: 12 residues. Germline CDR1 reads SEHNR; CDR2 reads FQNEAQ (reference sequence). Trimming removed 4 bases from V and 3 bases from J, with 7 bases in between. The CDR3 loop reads CASSSGHYEQYF. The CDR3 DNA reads TGTGCCAGCAGCTCCGGACACTACGAGCAGTACTTC.

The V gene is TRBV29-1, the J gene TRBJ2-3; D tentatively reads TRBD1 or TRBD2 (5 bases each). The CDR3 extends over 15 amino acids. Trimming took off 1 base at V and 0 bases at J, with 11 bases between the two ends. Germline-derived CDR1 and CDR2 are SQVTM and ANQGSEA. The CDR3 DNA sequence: TGCAGCGTTGAAGGGGGGACCGTTAGCACAGATACGCAGTATTTT. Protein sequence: CSVEGGTVSTDTQYF.

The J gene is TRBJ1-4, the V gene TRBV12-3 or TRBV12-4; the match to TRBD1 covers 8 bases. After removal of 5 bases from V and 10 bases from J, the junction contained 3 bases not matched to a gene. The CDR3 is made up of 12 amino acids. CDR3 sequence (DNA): TGTGCCAGCAGTCCACAGGGGGGAAAACTGTTTTTT. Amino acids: CASSPQGGKLFF.

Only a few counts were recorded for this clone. The CDR3 DNA follows: TGTGCCAGCAGCCCCCGGGACAGGGTTTCCGGGGAGCTGTTTTTT. It specifies CASSPRDRVSGELFF. The rearrangement links TRBV3-1 (or the pseudogene TRBV3-2) to TRBJ2-2; TRBD1 agrees at 9 bases. Germline CDR1 is LGHDT and CDR2 is YNNKEL (reference sequence). This CDR3 spans 15 amino acids. The ends lost 4 bases at V and 6 bases at J; junction bases unmatched: 6.

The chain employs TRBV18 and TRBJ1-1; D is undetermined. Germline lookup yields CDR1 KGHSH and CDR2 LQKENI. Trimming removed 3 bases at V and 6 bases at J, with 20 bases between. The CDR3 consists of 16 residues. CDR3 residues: CASSPPLSLVWAEAFF. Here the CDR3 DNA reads TGTGCCAGCTCACCCCCGTTGTCTCTGGTTTGGGCTGAAGCTTTCTTT.

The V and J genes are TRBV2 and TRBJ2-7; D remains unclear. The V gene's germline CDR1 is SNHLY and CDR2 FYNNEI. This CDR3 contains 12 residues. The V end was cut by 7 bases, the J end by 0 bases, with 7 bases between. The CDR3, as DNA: TGTGCCAGCAATCCGAGCTCCTACGAGCAGTACTTC. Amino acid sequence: CASNPSSYEQYF. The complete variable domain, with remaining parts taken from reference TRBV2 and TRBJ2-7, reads EPEVTQTPSHQVTQMGQEVILRCVPISNHLYFYWYRQILGQKVEFLVSFYNNEISEKSEIFDDQFSVERPDGSNFTLKIRSTKLEDSAMYFCASNPSSYEQYFGPGTRLTVT.

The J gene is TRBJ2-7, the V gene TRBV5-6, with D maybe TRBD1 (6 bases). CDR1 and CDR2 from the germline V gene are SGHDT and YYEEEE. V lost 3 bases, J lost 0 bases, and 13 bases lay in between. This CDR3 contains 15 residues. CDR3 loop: CASSSLRQASYEQYF. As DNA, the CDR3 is TGTGCCAGCAGCTCGCTAAGACAGGCCTCCTACGAGCAGTACTTC.

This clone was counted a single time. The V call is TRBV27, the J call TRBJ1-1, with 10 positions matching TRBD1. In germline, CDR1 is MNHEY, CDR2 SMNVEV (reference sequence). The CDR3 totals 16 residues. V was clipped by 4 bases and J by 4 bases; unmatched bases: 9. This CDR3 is CASSYERTGGSTEAFF. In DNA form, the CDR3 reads TGTGCCAGCAGTTACGAGCGGACAGGGGGTAGCACTGAAGCTTTCTTT.

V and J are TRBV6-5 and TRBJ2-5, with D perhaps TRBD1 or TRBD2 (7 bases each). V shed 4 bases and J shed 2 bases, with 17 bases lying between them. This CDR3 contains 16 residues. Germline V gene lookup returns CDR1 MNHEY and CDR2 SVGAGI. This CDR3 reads CASSSVQGGYQETQYF. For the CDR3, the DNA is TGTGCCAGCAGTTCTGTTCAGGGGGGGTATCAAGAGACCCAGTACTTC.

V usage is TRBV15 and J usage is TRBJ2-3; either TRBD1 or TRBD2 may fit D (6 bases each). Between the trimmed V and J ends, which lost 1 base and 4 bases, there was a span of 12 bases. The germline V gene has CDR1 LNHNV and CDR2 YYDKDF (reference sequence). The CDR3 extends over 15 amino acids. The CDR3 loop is CATSRGGAAADTQYF. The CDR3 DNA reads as TGTGCCACCAGCAGAGGGGGGGCTGCCGCAGATACGCAGTATTTT.

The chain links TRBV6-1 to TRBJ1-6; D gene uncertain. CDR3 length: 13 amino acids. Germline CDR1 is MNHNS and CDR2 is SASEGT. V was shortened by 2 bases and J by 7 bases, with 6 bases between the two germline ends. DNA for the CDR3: TGTGCCAGCAGTGAAATGGTCAATTCACCCCTCCACTTT. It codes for CASSEMVNSPLHF.

Here the CDR3 reads CASRSGGAKAGELFF. CDR3 in DNA: TGTGCCAGCCGGTCGGGGGGGGCAAAGGCCGGGGAGCTGTTTTTT. The chain uses TRBV6-6 and TRBJ2-2; the match to TRBD2 covers 8 bases. Germline V gene data show CDR1 as MNHNY and CDR2 as SVGAGI (reference sequence). CDR3 length: 15 residues. V lost 8 bases to trimming and J lost 6 bases; unmatched junction nucleotides: 11.

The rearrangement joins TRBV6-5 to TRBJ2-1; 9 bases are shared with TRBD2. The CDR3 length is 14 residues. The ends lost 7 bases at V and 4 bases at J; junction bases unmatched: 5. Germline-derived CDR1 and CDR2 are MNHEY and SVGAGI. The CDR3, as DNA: TGTGCCAGCAAAGCGGGGGGACGATACAATGAGCAGTTCTTC. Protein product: CASKAGGRYNEQFF.